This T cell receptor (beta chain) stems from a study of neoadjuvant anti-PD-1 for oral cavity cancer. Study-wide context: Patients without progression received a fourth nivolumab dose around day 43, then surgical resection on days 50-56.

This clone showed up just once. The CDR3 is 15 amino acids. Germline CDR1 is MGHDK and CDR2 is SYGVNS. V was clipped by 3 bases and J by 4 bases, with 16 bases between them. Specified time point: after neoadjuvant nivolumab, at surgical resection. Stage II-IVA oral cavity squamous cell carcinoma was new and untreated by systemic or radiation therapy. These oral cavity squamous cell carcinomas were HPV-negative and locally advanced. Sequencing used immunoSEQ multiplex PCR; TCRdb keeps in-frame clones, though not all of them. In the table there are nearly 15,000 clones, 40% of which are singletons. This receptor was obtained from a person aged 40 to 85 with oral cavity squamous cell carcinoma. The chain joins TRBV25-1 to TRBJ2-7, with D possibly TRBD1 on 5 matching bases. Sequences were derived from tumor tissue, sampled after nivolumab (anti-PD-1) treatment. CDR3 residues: CASSEGSGWWYEQYF. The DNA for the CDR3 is TGTGCCAGCAGTGAGGGGTCAGGGTGGTGGTACGAGCAGTACTTC.